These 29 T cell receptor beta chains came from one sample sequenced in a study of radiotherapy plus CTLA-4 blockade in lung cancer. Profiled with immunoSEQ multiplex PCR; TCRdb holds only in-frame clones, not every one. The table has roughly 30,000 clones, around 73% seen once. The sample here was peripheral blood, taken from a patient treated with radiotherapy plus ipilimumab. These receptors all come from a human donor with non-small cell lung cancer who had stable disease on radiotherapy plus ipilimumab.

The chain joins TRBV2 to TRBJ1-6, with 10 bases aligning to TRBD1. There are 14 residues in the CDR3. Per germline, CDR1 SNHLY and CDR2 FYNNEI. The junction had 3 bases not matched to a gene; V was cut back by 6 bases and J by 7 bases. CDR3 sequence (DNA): TGTGCCAGCAGACCGGGACAGGGGAATTCACCCCTCCACTTT. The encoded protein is CASRPGQGNSPLHF.

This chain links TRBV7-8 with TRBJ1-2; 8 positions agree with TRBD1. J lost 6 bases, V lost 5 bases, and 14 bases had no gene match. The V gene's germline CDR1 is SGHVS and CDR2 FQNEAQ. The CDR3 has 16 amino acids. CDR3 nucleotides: TGTGCCAGCAGCACAGCCCAGGACAGGGTAATCGATGGCTACACCTTC. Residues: CASSTAQDRVIDGYTF.

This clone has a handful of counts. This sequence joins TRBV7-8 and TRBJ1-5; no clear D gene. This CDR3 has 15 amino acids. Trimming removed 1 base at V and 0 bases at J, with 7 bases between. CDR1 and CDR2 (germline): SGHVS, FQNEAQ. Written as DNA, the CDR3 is TGTGCCAGCAGCTTAGGGCCAAATAGCAATCAGCCCCAGCATTTT. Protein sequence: CASSLGPNSNQPQHF.

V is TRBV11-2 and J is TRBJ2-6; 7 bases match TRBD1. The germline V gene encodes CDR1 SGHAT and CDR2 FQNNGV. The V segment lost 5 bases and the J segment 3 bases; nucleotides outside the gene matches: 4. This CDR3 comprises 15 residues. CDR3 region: CASSRGRYGANVLTF. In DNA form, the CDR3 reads TGTGCCAGCAGCAGGGGGCGGTATGGGGCCAACGTCCTGACTTTC.

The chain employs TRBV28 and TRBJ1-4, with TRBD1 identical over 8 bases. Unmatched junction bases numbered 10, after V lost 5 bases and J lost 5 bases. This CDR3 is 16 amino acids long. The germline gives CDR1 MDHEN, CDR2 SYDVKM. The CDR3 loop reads CASSLTGTGPNEKLFF. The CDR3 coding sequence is TGTGCCAGCAGTCTCACCGGGACAGGCCCAAATGAAAAACTGTTTTTT.

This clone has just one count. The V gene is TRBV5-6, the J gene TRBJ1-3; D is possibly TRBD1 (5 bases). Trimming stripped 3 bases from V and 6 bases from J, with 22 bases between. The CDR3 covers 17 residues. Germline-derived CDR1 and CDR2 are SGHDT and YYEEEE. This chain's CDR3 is CASSSRMPQGLANTIYF. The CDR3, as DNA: TGTGCCAGCAGCTCGAGGATGCCGCAGGGCCTGGCAAACACCATATATTTT.

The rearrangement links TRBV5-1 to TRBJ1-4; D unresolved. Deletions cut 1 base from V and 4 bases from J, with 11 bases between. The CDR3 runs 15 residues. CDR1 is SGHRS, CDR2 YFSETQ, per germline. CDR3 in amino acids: CASSLSGVYNEKLFF. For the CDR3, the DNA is TGCGCCAGCAGCTTGTCCGGTGTTTATAATGAAAAACTGTTTTTT.

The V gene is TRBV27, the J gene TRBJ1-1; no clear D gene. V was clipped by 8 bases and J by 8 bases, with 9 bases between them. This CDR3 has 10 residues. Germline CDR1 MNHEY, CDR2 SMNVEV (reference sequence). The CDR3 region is CASGRSEAFF. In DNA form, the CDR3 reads TGTGCCAGCGGACGTTCCGAAGCTTTCTTT.

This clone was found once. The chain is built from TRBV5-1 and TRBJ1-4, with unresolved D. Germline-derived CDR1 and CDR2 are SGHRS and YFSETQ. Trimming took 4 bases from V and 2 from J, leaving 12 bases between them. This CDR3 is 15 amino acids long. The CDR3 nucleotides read TGCGCCAGCAGCAGCGGGAGGCCGACTAATGAAAAACTGTTTTTT. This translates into CASSSGRPTNEKLFF.

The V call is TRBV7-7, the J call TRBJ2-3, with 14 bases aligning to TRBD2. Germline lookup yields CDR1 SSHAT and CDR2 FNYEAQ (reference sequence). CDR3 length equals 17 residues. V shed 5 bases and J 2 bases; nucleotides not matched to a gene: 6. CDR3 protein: CASSPWTSGGNTDTQYF. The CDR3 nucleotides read TGTGCCAGCAGCCCTTGGACTAGCGGGGGGAACACAGATACGCAGTATTTT.

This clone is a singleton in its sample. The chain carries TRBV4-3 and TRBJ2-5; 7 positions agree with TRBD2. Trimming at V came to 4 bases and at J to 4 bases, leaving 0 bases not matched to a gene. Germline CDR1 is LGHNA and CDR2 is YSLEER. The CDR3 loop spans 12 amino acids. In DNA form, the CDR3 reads TGCGCCAGCAGCCCGGGGGGAGAGACCCAGTACTTC. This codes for CASSPGGETQYF.

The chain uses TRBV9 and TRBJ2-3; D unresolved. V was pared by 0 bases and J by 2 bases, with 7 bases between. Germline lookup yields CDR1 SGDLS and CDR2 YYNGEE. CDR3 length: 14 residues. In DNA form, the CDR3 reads TGTGCCAGCAGCGTAGGACGGTTCACAGATACGCAGTATTTT. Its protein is CASSVGRFTDTQYF. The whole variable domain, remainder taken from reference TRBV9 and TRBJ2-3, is DSGVTQTPKHLITATGQRVTLRCSPRSGDLSVYWYQQSLDQGLQFLIQYYNGEERAKGNILERFSAQQFPDLHSELNLSSLELGDSALYFCASSVGRFTDTQYFGPGTRLTVL.

The CDR3 DNA follows: TGCAGTACTGTCGGGGGCGCCGGTGGGCGCATTCAGTACTTC. This gives the protein CSTVGGAGGRIQYF. The gene calls are TRBV29-1 and TRBJ2-4; D assignment may be TRBD1 or TRBD2 (6 bases each). The CDR3 contains 14 residues. Per germline, CDR1 SQVTM and CDR2 ANQGSEA.

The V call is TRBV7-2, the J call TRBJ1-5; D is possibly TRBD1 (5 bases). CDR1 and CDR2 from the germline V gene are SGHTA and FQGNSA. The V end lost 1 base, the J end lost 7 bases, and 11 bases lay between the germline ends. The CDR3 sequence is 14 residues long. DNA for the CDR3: TGTGCCAGCAGCTTAGTGGGGGGGGAACAGCCCCAGCATTTT. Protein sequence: CASSLVGGEQPQHF.

CDR3 in DNA: TGTGCCATCAGTGAACTAGCTCGGGAAGAGACCCAGTACTTC. Translated: CAISELAREETQYF. The chain has TRBV10-3 and TRBJ2-5, with D possibly being TRBD2 (6 bases). V was shortened by 3 bases and J by 3 bases, with 11 bases between the two germline ends. CDR3 size: 14 residues. Per the germline V gene, CDR1 is ENHRY and CDR2 is SYGVKD.

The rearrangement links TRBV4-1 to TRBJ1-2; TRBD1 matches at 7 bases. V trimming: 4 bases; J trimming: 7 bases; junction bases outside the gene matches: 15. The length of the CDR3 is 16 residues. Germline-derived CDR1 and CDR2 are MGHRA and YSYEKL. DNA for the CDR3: TGCGCCAGCAGCCTTGCCCAACAGGGGCAAGGACCTGGCTACACCTTC. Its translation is CASSLAQQGQGPGYTF.

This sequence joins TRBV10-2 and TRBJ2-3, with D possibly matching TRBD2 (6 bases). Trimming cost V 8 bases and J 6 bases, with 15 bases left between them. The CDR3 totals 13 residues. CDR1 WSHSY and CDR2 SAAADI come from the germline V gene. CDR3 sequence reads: CASGRSGGDTQYF. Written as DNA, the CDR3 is TGCGCCAGCGGTCGTAGCGGAGGGGATACGCAGTATTTT.

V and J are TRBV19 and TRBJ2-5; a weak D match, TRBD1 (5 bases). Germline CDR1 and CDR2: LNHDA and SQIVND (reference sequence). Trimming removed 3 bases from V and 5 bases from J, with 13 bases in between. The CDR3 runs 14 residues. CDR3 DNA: TGTGCCAGTAGTATGCAGGGCTTCAAGGAGACCCAGTACTTC. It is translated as CASSMQGFKETQYF.

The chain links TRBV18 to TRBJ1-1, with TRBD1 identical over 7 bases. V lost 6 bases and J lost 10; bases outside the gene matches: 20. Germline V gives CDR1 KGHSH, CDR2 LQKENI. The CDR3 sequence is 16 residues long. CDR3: CASSSKTGTAQAPAFF. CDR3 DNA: TGTGCCAGCTCGTCAAAAACCGGGACAGCACAGGCACCAGCTTTCTTT.

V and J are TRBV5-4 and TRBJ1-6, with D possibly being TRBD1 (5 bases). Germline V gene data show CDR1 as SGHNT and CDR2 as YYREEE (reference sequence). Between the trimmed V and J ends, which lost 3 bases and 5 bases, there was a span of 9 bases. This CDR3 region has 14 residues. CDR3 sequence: CASSSRQNNSPLHF. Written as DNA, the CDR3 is TGTGCCAGCAGCTCCAGACAGAATAATTCACCCCTCCACTTT. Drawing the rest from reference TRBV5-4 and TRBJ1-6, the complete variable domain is ETGVTQSPTHLIKTRGQQVTLRCSSQSGHNTVSWYQQALGQGPQFIFQYYREEENGRGNFPPRFSGLQFPNYSSELNVNALELDDSALYLCASSSRQNNSPLHFGNGTRLTVT.

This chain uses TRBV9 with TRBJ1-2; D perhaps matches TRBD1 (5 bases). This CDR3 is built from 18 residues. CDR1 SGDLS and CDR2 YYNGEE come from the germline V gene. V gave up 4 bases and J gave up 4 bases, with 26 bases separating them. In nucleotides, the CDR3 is TGTGCCAGCAGCACCTGGGGGTCCTTGGACGGAGGGCCCTATGGCTACACCTTC. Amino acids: CASSTWGSLDGGPYGYTF.

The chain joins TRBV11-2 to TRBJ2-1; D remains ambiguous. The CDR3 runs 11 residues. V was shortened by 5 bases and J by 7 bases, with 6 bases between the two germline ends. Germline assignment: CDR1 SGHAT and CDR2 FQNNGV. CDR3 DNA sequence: TGTGCCAGCAGCGCCGGGAATGAGCAGTTCTTC. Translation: CASSAGNEQFF.

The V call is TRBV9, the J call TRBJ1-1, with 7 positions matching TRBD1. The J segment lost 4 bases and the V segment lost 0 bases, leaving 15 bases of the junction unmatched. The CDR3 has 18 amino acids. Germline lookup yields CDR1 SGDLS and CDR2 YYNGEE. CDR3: CASSVAPGTALTGTEAFF. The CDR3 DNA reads TGTGCCAGCAGCGTAGCTCCTGGGACAGCCTTGACTGGCACTGAAGCTTTCTTT.

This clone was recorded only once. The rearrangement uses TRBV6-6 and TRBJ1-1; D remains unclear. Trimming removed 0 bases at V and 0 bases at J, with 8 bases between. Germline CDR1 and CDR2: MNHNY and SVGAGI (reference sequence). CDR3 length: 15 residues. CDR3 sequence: CASSYSGQLNTEAFF. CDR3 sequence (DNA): TGTGCCAGCAGTTACTCTGGGCAGTTGAACACTGAAGCTTTCTTT.

CDR3 protein: CASSPLGGQPQHF. CDR3 DNA: TGTGCCAGTAGTCCCCTGGGAGGTCAGCCCCAGCATTTT. The V call is TRBV19, the J call TRBJ1-5; D ambiguous. Germline V gene data show CDR1 as LNHDA and CDR2 as SQIVND (reference sequence). V was shortened by 5 bases and J by 6 bases, with 11 bases between the two germline ends. This CDR3 comprises 13 residues.

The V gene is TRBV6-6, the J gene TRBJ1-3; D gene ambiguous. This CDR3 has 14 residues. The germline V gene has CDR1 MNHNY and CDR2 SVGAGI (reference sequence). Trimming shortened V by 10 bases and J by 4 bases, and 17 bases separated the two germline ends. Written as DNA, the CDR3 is TGTGCCATTGCTCCCGAACGCTCCGGAAACACCATATATTTT. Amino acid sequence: CAIAPERSGNTIYF.

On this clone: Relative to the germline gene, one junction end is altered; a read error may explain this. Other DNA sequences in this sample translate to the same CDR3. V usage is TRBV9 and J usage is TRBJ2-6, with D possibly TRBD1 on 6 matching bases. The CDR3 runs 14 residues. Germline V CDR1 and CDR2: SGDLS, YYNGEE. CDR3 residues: CASSAGDGANVLTF. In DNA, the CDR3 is TGTGCCAGTAGCGCAGGGGACGGGGCCAACGTCCTGACTTTC.

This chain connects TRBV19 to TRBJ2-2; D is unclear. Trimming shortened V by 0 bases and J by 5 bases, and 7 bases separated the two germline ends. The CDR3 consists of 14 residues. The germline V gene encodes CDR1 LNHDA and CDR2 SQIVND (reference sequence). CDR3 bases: TGTGCCAGTAGTATAGAGCCGGAGACCGGGGAGCTGTTTTTT. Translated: CASSIEPETGELFF. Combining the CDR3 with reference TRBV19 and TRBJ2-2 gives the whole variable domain DGGITQSPKYLFRKEGQNVTLSCEQNLNHDAMYWYRQDPGQGLRLIYYSQIVNDFQKGDIAEGYSVSREKKESFPLTVTSAQKNPTAFYLCASSIEPETGELFFGEGSRLTVL.

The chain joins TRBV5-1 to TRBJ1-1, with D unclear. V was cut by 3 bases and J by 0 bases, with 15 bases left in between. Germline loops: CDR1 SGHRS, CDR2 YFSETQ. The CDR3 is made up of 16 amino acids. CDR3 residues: CASSSSSAGMNTEAFF. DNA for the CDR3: TGCGCCAGCAGCTCCTCCTCGGCCGGGATGAACACTGAAGCTTTCTTT.